The 21 T cell receptor beta chains listed next were all sequenced from one sample in a study of T cells after yellow fever vaccination. TCRdb re-derived calls from the 5' RACE reads in MiXCR, one entry per CDR3 protein. The data show 300,000 to 400,000 distinct CDR3 sequences, approximately 12% seen once. The starting material was CD4+ T cells sorted from PBMCs, obtained 15 days after the yellow fever booster vaccination. Receptors originate from a man in his late teens or twenties who received the YFV17D yellow fever vaccine.

The chain combines TRBV5-1 with TRBJ2-1; TRBD2 aligns across 13 bases. CDR1 SGHRS and CDR2 YFSETQ come from the germline V gene. CDR3 length equals 15 residues. J was trimmed by 5 bases and V by 4 bases; bases with no gene match: 3. CDR3 in DNA: TGCGCCAGCAGCCCACTAGCGGGGGGGCACAATGAGCAGTTCTTC. Translation gives CASSPLAGGHNEQFF.

The chain combines TRBV20-1 with TRBJ1-4; no definite D call. Germline assignment: CDR1 DFQATT and CDR2 SNEGSKA (reference sequence). The CDR3 is 13 residues long. Trimming took off 3 bases at V and 0 bases at J, with 5 bases between the two ends. CDR3 sequence: CSARLATNEKLFF. The CDR3 region has the DNA TGCAGTGCTAGGCTTGCAACTAATGAAAAACTGTTTTTT.

This clonotype was seen a handful of times. The chain has TRBV20-1 and TRBJ2-4, with 9 positions matching TRBD1. Trimming took 5 bases from V and 4 from J; bases not matched to a gene: 6. Per germline, CDR1 DFQATT and CDR2 SNEGSKA (reference sequence). The CDR3 extends over 14 amino acids. The CDR3 region is CSAAAGTGKNIQYF. CDR3 in DNA: TGCAGTGCTGCAGCCGGGACAGGGAAAAACATTCAGTACTTC.

There are many counts of this clonotype. The genes are TRBV12-3 or TRBV12-4 and TRBJ1-1; D gene uncertain. Trimming left V 7 bases short and J 4 bases short, with 19 bases between. This CDR3 spans 15 amino acids. CDR3 loop: CASIPPPTGGTEAFF. The CDR3 nucleotides read TGTGCCAGCATTCCCCCCCCCACGGGAGGCACTGAAGCTTTCTTT.

Only a few counts were recorded for this clonotype. The CDR3 here is CASSPDEGRQPQHF. The DNA for the CDR3 is TGCGCCAGCAGCCCAGATGAAGGGCGACAGCCCCAGCATTTT. V gene TRBV4-1 combines with J gene TRBJ1-5; D gene uncertain. Trimming took 4 bases from V and 7 from J, leaving 14 bases between them. The CDR3 loop spans 14 amino acids. Germline CDR1 and CDR2: MGHRA and YSYEKL.

This clonotype was recorded at least ten times. The chain is built from TRBV7-2 and TRBJ2-5; D is possibly TRBD2 (6 bases). Germline V lookup: CDR1 SGHTA, CDR2 FQGNSA. The CDR3 is made up of 15 amino acids. The V and J ends lost 2 bases and 1 base respectively, with 11 bases between them. This CDR3 is CASSLSAGPQETQYF. In DNA, the CDR3 is TGTGCCAGCAGCTTAAGTGCGGGGCCCCAAGAGACCCAGTACTTC.

The chain combines TRBV7-9 with TRBJ2-3; 9 bases map to TRBD1. The CDR3 is made up of 16 amino acids. Germline V CDR1 and CDR2: SEHNR, FQNEAQ (reference sequence). Unmatched junction bases numbered 10, after V lost 4 bases and J lost 5 bases. This CDR3 reads CASSYTGTGKVDTQYF. CDR3 in DNA: TGTGCCAGCAGCTACACCGGGACAGGGAAGGTAGATACGCAGTATTTT.

This clonotype occurred a few times. The V call is TRBV6-5, the J call TRBJ1-2; D is possibly TRBD1 (6 bases). Trimming removed 4 bases at V and 7 bases at J, with 10 bases between. This CDR3 has 12 amino acids. Germline-derived CDR1 and CDR2 are MNHEY and SVGAGI. The DNA of the CDR3 is TGTGCCAGCAGTTGGGGGGCTGGTGGCTACACCTTC. It yields the protein CASSWGAGGYTF.

This clonotype was seen a handful of times. The V call is TRBV7-9, the J call TRBJ1-2; TRBD1 matches at 8 bases. This CDR3 spans 15 amino acids. V shed 0 bases, J shed 4 bases, and the junction held 4 bases outside the gene matches. Germline V CDR1 and CDR2: SEHNR, FQNEAQ (reference sequence). DNA of the CDR3: TGTGCCAGCAGCTTAGCGTCAGGGGGCATCTATGGCTACACCTTC. It codes for CASSLASGGIYGYTF.

A few counts support this clonotype. The rearrangement uses TRBV7-3 and TRBJ1-1; no firm D call. Trimming took off 5 bases at V and 5 bases at J, with 9 bases between the two ends. The CDR3 sequence is 12 residues long. Germline V lookup: CDR1 SGHTA, CDR2 FQGTGA. CDR3 DNA: TGTGCCAGCAGCCCCTTCGAAACTGAAGCTTTCTTT. It is translated as CASSPFETEAFF.

In this sample, this clonotype turned up a few times. The chain carries TRBV9 and TRBJ2-3, with a weak D call TRBD1 (6 bases). CDR1 and CDR2 (germline): SGDLS, YYNGEE. The germline V and J ends were trimmed by 3 bases and 7 bases, with 12 bases remaining between them. The CDR3 contains 13 residues. CDR3 region: CASSAGTRNTQYF. For the CDR3, the DNA is TGTGCCAGCAGCGCCGGGACAAGGAATACGCAGTATTTT. The full variable domain, in which reference TRBV9 and TRBJ2-3 provide the parts outside the CDR3, is DSGVTQTPKHLITATGQRVTLRCSPRSGDLSVYWYQQSLDQGLQFLIQYYNGEERAKGNILERFSAQQFPDLHSELNLSSLELGDSALYFCASSAGTRNTQYFGPGTRLTVL.

This clonotype was detected many times. The chain uses TRBV2 and TRBJ2-7; the match to TRBD1 covers 8 bases. J was trimmed by 2 bases and V by 2 bases; bases with no gene match: 2. The CDR3 consists of 14 residues. CDR1 SNHLY and CDR2 FYNNEI come from the germline V gene. The CDR3: CASSEQGATYEQYV. As DNA, the CDR3 is TGTGCCAGCAGTGAACAGGGGGCGACCTACGAGCAGTACGTC.

This clonotype was counted between two and nine times. The gene calls are TRBV7-2 and TRBJ2-1; TRBD2 aligns across 10 bases. V was pared by 6 bases and J by 4 bases, with 6 bases of the junction left unmatched. The germline CDR1 and CDR2 sequences are SGHTA and FQGNSA. This CDR3 is built from 15 residues. In DNA, the CDR3 is TGTGCCAGCAGTTTTAGCGGGGGGCCGTACAATGAGCAGTTCTTC. Protein sequence: CASSFSGGPYNEQFF.

This clonotype has just a few counts. The V gene is TRBV3-1, the J gene TRBJ1-1; maybe TRBD1 (5 bases). CDR3 length equals 17 residues. CDR1 LGHDT and CDR2 YNNKEL come from the germline V gene (reference sequence). V dropped 0 bases and J dropped 1 base, with 15 bases sitting between them. CDR3 protein: CASSQDGRRGRNTEAFF. The CDR3 DNA reads as TGTGCCAGCAGCCAAGATGGTAGGAGGGGAAGGAACACTGAAGCTTTCTTT.

The rearrangement links TRBV4-1 to TRBJ2-5; D may match TRBD1 or TRBD2 (5 bases each). The CDR3 loop spans 14 amino acids. Germline V gene sequence: CDR1 MGHRA, CDR2 YSYEKL. V dropped 2 bases and J dropped 4 bases, with 11 bases sitting between them. The CDR3 loop reads CASSQTGAIETQYF. Written as DNA, the CDR3 is TGCGCCAGCAGCCAAACCGGGGCGATAGAGACCCAGTACTTC.

This clonotype was seen more than once but under ten times. The rearrangement uses TRBV7-2 and TRBJ1-5; D remains unclear. V was trimmed by 0 bases and J by 6 bases, leaving 12 bases between them. The CDR3 consists of 15 residues. The germline V gene encodes CDR1 SGHTA and CDR2 FQGNSA. CDR3 protein: CASSLAGGNGQPQHF. DNA of the CDR3: TGTGCCAGCAGCTTAGCAGGAGGAAACGGTCAGCCCCAGCATTTT. Full variable domain (rest looked up from reference TRBV7-2 and TRBJ1-5): GAGVSQSPSNKVTEKGKDVELRCDPISGHTALYWYRQSLGQGLEFLIYFQGNSAPDKSGLPSDRFSAERTGGSVSTLTIQRTQQEDSAVYLCASSLAGGNGQPQHFGDGTRLSIL.

The chain recombines TRBV6-4 with TRBJ2-4; tentative D call: TRBD2 (6 bases). V was clipped by 4 bases and J by 2 bases, with 15 bases between them. The V gene's germline CDR1 is MRHNA and CDR2 SNTAGT. The CDR3 has 16 residues. CDR3 residues: CASSGIEWDSKNIQYF. In DNA, the CDR3 is TGTGCCAGCAGTGGTATCGAGTGGGACTCCAAAAACATTCAGTACTTC.

The chain carries TRBV4-3 and TRBJ1-6, with TRBD1 as a possible D gene (5 bases). The CDR3 is 18 amino acids. The ends were cut back, 1 base at V and 7 bases at J, with 20 bases in the middle. In germline, CDR1 is LGHNA, CDR2 YSLEER. CDR3 protein: CASSQAVAMDRGNSPLHF. The CDR3 DNA reads as TGCGCCAGCAGCCAAGCCGTAGCCATGGACCGGGGGAATTCACCCCTCCACTTT.

The V call is TRBV12-3 or TRBV12-4, the J call TRBJ1-2; D gene uncertain. The CDR3 has 13 residues. The V and J ends lost 7 bases and 4 bases respectively, with 13 bases between them. The CDR3 sequence: CASNAVVGYGYTF. In DNA, the CDR3 is TGTGCCAGCAATGCCGTCGTAGGCTATGGCTACACCTTC.

The chain employs TRBV12-3 or TRBV12-4 and TRBJ2-5; TRBD2 agrees at 8 bases. V lost 7 bases to trimming and J lost 4 bases; unmatched junction nucleotides: 5. The CDR3 runs to 13 residues. The CDR3 DNA reads TGTGCCAGCACGGGGGGGTCCCGAGAGACCCAGTACTTC. It yields the protein CASTGGSRETQYF.

This clonotype came up a few times. The gene calls are TRBV20-1 and TRBJ2-5; perhaps D is TRBD1 or TRBD2 (6 bases each). The CDR3 covers 13 residues. Between the trimmed V and J ends, which lost 5 bases and 1 base, there was a span of 11 bases. Germline V gene sequence: CDR1 DFQATT, CDR2 SNEGSKA (reference sequence). The CDR3 protein is CSALRGPQETQYF. CDR3 DNA sequence: TGCAGTGCTCTACGGGGGCCCCAAGAGACCCAGTACTTC.